This T cell receptor beta chain was retrieved from a study of shared clonotypes between healthy human individuals. Study information: Per donor, CD8 memory used one plate, CD8 naive used two, CD4 memory used three and CD4 naive used three.

The sorted-subset replicate PCRs were given around 200 ng DNA, which is roughly 30,000 T cell genomes. The repertoire was sequenced with immunoSEQ multiplex PCR; TCRdb's copy has only in-frame clones and lacks some. The repertoire holds approximately 1,500,000 clones, roughly 95% seen once, with 1% to 1.5% in the top ten. All donors qualified as healthy HIV-negative adults and had experienced no recent acute infections or vaccinations. V shed 0 bases and J shed 4 bases, with 13 bases lying between them. The CDR3 runs to 16 residues. Germline CDR1 is WNHNN and CDR2 is SYGVQD (reference sequence). Input material: naive CD4+ T cells sorted from blood. Subset noted: CD45RA+ positively selected. The receptor was isolated from a man aged 25 to 40 in good health. The chain employs TRBV10-1 and TRBJ2-1, with D perhaps matching TRBD2 (5 bases). CDR3: CASSESVLALYNEQFF. CDR3 sequence (DNA): TGCGCCAGCAGTGAGTCGGTTCTAGCCTTGTACAATGAGCAGTTCTTC.